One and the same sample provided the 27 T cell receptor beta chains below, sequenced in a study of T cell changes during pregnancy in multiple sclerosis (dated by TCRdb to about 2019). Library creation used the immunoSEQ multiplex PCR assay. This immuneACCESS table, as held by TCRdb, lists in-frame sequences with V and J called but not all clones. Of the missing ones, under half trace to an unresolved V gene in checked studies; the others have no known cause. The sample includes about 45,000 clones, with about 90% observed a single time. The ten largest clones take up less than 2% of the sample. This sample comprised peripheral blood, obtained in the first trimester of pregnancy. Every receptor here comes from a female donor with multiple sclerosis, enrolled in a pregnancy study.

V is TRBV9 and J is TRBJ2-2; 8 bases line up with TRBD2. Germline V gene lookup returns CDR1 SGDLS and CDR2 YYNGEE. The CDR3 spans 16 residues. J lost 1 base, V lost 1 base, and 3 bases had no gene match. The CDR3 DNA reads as TGTGCCAGCAGCGTACGGAGCGGGGGGAACACCGGGGAGCTGTTTTTT. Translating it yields CASSVRSGGNTGELFF.

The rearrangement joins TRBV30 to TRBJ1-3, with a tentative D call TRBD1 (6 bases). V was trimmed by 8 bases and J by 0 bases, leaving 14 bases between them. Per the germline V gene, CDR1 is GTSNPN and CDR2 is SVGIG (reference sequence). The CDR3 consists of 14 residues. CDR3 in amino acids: CARWEGGSGNTIYF. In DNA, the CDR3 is TGTGCCCGCTGGGAGGGGGGCTCTGGAAACACCATATATTTT.

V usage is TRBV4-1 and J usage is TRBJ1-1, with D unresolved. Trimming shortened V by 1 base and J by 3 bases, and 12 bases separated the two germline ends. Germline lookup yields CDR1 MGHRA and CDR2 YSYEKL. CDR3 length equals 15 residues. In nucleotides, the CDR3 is TGCGCCAGCAGCCAAGGGCCCGGGTTTGACACTGAAGCTTTCTTT. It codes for CASSQGPGFDTEAFF.

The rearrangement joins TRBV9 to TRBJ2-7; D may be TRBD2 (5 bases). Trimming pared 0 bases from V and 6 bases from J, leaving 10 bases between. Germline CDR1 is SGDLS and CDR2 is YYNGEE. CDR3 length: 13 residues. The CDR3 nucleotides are TGTGCCAGCAGCGTAGCGGGGTTCGGCGAGCAGTACTTC. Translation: CASSVAGFGEQYF.

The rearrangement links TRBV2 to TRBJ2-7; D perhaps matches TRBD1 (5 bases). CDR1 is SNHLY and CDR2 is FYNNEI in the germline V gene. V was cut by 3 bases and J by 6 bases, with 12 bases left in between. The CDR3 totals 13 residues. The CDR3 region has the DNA TGTGCCAGCAGTGACCAAGGGCAGGGCGAGCAGTACTTC. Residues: CASSDQGQGEQYF.

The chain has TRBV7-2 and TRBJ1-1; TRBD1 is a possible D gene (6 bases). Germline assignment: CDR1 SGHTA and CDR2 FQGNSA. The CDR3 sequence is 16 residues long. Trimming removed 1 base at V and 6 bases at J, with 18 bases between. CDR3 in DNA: TGTGCCAGCAGCTTAGAGGTCTTGGGCGCAGGGGCTGAAGCTTTCTTT. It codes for CASSLEVLGAGAEAFF.

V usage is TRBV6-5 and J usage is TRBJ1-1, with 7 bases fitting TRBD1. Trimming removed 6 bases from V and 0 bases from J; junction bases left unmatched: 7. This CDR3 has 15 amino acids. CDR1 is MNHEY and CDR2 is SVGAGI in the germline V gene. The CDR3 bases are TGTGCCAGCAGCTGGGACAGCCAGATGAACACTGAAGCTTTCTTT. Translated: CASSWDSQMNTEAFF.

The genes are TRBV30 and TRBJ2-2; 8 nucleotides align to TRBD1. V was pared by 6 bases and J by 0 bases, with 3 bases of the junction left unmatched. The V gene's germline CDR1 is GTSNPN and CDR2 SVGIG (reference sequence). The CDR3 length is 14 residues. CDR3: CACQGAANTGELFF. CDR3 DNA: TGTGCCTGCCAGGGGGCCGCGAACACCGGGGAGCTGTTTTTT.

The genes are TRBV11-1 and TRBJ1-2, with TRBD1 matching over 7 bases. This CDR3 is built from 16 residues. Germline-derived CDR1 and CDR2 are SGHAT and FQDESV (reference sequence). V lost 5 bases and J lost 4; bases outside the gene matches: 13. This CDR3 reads CASSLAPHGTVYGYTF. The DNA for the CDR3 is TGTGCCAGCAGCCTCGCTCCCCACGGGACAGTCTATGGCTACACCTTC.

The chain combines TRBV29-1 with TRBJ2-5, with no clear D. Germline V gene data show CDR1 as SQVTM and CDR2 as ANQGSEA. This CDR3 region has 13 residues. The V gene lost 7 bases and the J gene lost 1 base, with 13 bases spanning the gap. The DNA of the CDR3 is TGCAGCGCCCTCTCCCCGTTCCAAGAGACCCAGTACTTC. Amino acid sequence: CSALSPFQETQYF.

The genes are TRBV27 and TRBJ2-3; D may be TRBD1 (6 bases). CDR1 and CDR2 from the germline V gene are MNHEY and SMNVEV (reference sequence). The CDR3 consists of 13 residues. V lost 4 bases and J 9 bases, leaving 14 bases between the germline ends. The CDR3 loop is CASSSHPTGTQYF. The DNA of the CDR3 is TGTGCCAGCAGTTCTCACCCGACAGGAACGCAGTATTTT.

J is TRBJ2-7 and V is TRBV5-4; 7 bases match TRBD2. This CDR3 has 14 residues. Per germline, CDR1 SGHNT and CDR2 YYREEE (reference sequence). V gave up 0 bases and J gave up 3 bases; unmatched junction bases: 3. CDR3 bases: TGTGCCAGCAGCTTGGTGGGGAGGGACTACGAGCAGTACTTC. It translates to CASSLVGRDYEQYF.

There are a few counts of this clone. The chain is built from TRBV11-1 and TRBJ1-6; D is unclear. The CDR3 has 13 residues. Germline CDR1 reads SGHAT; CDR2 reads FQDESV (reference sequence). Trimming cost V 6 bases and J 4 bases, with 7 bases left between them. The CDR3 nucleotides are TGTGCCAGCAGGGAGAGATATAATTCACCCCTCCACTTT. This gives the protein CASRERYNSPLHF.

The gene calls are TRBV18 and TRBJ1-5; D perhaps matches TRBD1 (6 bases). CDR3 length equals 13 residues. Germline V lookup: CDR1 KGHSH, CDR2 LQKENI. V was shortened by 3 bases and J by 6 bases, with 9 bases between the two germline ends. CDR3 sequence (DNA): TGTGCCAGCTCACCTCGGGACACTCAGCCCCAGCATTTT. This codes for CASSPRDTQPQHF. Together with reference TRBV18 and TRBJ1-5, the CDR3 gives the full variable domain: NAGVMQNPRHLVRRRGQEARLRCSPMKGHSHVYWYRQLPEEGLKFMVYLQKENIIDESGMPKERFSAEFPKEGPSILRIQQVVRGDSAAYFCASSPRDTQPQHFGDGTRLSIL.

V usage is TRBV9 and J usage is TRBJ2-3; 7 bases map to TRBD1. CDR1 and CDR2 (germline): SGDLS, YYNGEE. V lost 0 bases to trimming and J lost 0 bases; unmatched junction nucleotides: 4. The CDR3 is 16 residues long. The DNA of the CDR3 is TGTGCCAGCAGCGTAGTGGGACAGATGAGCACAGATACGCAGTATTTT. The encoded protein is CASSVVGQMSTDTQYF.

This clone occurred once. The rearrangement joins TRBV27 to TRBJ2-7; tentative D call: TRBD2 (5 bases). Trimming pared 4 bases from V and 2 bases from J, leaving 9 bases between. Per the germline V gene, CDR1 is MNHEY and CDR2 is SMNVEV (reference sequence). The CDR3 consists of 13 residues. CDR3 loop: CASSSGVTYEQYF. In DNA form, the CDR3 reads TGTGCCAGCAGTTCCGGGGTAACCTACGAGCAGTACTTC.

In DNA form, the CDR3 reads TGTGCCAGCAGCGGACTCGGAAGCGGCAGAGAAGCTTTCTTT. It yields the protein CASSGLGSGREAFF. This chain joins TRBV5-4 and TRBJ1-1; D remains ambiguous. Trimming removed 4 bases at V and 8 bases at J, with 18 bases between. The CDR3 is made up of 14 amino acids. Germline loops: CDR1 SGHNT, CDR2 YYREEE (reference sequence).

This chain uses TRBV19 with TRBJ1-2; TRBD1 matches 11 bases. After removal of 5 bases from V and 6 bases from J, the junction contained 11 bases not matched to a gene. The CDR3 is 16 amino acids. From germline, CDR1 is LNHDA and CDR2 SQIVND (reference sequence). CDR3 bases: TGTGCCAGTAGTTCCCCTCGGGGGGGACAGGGGGATGGCTACACCTTC. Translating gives CASSSPRGGQGDGYTF.

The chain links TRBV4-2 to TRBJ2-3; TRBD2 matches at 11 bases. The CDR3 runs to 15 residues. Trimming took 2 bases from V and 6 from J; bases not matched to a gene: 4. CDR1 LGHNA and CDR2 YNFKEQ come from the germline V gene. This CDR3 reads CASSQLAGGQDTQYF. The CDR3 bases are TGTGCCAGCAGCCAATTAGCGGGGGGGCAGGATACGCAGTATTTT.

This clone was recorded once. CDR3 in DNA: TGTGCCAGGGGGGGAAGCGGGGGGGACTACGAGCAGTACTTC. It yields the protein CARGGSGGDYEQYF. V is TRBV6-6 and J is TRBJ2-7; 10 bases align to TRBD2. The CDR3 extends over 14 amino acids. Germline lookup yields CDR1 MNHNY and CDR2 SVGAGI (reference sequence). With V trimmed by 9 bases and J by 3 bases, 8 bases remained unmatched.

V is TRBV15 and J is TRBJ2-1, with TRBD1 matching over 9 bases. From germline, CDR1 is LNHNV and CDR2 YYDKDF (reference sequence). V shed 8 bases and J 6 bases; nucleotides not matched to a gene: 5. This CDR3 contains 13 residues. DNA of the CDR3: TGTGCCACCCGGGACAGGGTCCCCAATGAGCAGTTCTTC. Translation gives CATRDRVPNEQFF.

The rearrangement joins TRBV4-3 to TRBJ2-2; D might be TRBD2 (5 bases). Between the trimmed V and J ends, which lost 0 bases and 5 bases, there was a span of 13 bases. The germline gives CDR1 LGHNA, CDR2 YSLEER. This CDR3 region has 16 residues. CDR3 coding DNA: TGCGCCAGCAGCCAAGAAGTAATCCGGGGAACCGGGGAGCTGTTTTTT. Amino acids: CASSQEVIRGTGELFF.

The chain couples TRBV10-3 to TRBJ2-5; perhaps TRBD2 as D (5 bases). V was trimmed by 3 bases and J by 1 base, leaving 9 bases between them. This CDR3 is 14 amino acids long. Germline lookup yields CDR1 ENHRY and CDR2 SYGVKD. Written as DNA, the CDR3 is TGTGCCATCAGTGACCCCGGGGTCCAAGAGACCCAGTACTTC. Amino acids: CAISDPGVQETQYF.

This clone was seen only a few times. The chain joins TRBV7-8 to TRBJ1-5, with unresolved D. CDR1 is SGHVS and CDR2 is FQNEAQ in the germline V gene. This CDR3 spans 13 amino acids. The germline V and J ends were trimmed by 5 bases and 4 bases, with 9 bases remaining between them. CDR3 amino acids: CASSIRRNQPQHF. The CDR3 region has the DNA TGTGCCAGCAGCATCCGGAGGAATCAGCCCCAGCATTTT.

The chain's CDR3 is CASSQGRAEGTRTDTQYF. CDR3 in DNA: TGCGCCAGCAGCCAAGGACGGGCCGAGGGAACCCGCACAGATACGCAGTATTTT. The J gene is TRBJ2-3, the V gene TRBV4-1; D possibly corresponds to TRBD2 (5 bases). V lost 1 base, J lost 1 base, and 18 bases lay in between. The CDR3 is made up of 18 amino acids. Germline CDR1 is MGHRA and CDR2 is YSYEKL.

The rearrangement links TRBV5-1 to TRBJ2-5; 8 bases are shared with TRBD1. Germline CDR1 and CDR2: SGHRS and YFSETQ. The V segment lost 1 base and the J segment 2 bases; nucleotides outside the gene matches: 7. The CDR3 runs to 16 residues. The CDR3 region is CASSLIPTGDQETQYF. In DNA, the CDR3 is TGCGCCAGCAGCTTGATCCCGACAGGGGATCAAGAGACCCAGTACTTC.

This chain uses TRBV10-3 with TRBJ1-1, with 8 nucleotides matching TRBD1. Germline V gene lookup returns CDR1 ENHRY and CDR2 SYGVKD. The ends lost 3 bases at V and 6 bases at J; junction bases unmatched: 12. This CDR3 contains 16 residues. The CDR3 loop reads CAISDLDRGILSEAFF. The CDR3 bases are TGTGCCATCAGTGATCTTGACAGGGGAATTTTGTCTGAAGCTTTCTTT.